Here is one T cell receptor (beta chain) with its context. Antigen: not known. Germline V gene sequence: CDR1 MNHNS, CDR2 SASEGT. The CDR3 has 14 amino acids. V lost 7 bases, J lost 5 bases, and 6 bases stayed unmatched. This sample stems from a study of cytomegalovirus exposure and HLA in healthy donors. Study context: From HLA-typed donors, an early data release held roughly 89 million unique TCRs.

PCR primers comprised 60 Vbeta and 13 Jbeta primers. TCRdb's table, derived via immunoSEQ multiplex PCR, lists solely in-frame clones and lacks some. The sample yields roughly 100,000 clones, less than 80% seen once. Study-level results: An apparent linkage of common viral pathogens to several of the most significant clusters emerged in a later analysis. There were some public TCRs occurring in many donors, but most TCR sequences were rare.

Input material: PBMCs. V and J are TRBV6-1 and TRBJ2-1; 9 bases map to TRBD1. The clonotype comes from a boy younger than 18 in good health and CMV-seropositive. As DNA, the CDR3 is TGTGCCAGCACATACTGGGACAGGGACAATGAGCAGTTCTTC. Protein product: CASTYWDRDNEQFF.